This is a list of T cell receptor beta chains from one sample in a study of blood T cell repertoires in COVID-19. The repertoire was sequenced with immunoSEQ multiplex PCR; TCRdb's copy has only in-frame clones and lacks some. The sample has about 74,000 clones, 70% to 90% seen once. Sequenced: peripheral blood. All receptors come from a woman aged 80 or older with active or convalescent COVID-19. Each CDR3 is given without its conserved first and last residue.

j_call v_call cdr3_aa
TRBJ2-7 TRBV19 ASSPRGSYEQY
TRBJ1-1 TRBV2 ASRDDRRASF
TRBJ2-7 TRBV14 ASSLLGIREQY
TRBJ1-5 TRBV28 ASSLGRAGNQPQH
TRBJ2-1 TRBV6-2/TRBV6-3 ASSYLASGAPRNEQF
TRBJ1-5 TRBV2 ASHKTDNPLQPQH
TRBJ1-2 TRBV6-6 ASTSDRVQGYT
TRBJ2-5 TRBV11-3 ASTLLIGQETQY
TRBJ2-5 TRBV10-3 ATQGIGKTQY
TRBJ1-2 TRBV7-8 ASSLNRYSSLYGYT
TRBJ2-7 TRBV5-1 ASSLWGRSEQY
TRBJ1-5 TRBV11-2 ASSSHGTGNQPQH
TRBJ1-6 TRBV7-9 ASSTDRGSSYNSPLH
TRBJ1-2 TRBV7-2 ASSLGGPDYGYT
TRBJ2-1 TRBV11-2 ASNPGTVYNEQF
TRBJ2-7 TRBV7-3 ASSPVASGYEQY
TRBJ1-5 TRBV5-1 ASSPQGDSQPQH
TRBJ2-1 TRBV7-2 ASSLAGASYNEQF
TRBJ1-5 TRBV6-5 ASSTGQYNQPQH
TRBJ1-4 TRBV5-1 ASMGATNEKLF
TRBJ1-6 TRBV7-9 ASSLASPRQSNSPLH
TRBJ2-2 TRBV5-1 ASSFSGTSGGAVGELF
TRBJ2-1 TRBV7-2 ASSPDRGRDEQF
TRBJ1-4 TRBV7-2 ASSLVRGPEKLF
TRBJ1-1 TRBV6-5 ASSPVAVDTEAF
TRBJ1-4 TRBV5-1 ASSSQSGTGIEKLF
TRBJ2-7 TRBV7-2 ASSLGVATTFYEQY
TRBJ2-7 TRBV7-2 ASSLTLSYEQY
TRBJ2-5 TRBV5-8 ASSLGTGAYQETQY